This TCR beta chain appears in the sequencing data of a study of T cell repertoires in cytomegalovirus infection. Study as a whole: In public TCR beta signatures, there were indications of both CMV infection and matching HLA type.

Germline-derived CDR1 and CDR2 are SEHNR and FQNEAQ (reference sequence). V gave up 5 bases and J gave up 4 bases, with 10 bases separating them. This CDR3 spans 13 amino acids. TCRdb reprocessed the reads via MiXCR and lists one record per CDR3 protein. The sample consists of about 920,000 distinct CDR3 sequences, 30% to 40% of them appearing once. This clonotype was observed at least ten times. Its antigen is currently unknown. Study-level points and caveats: The study identified carriers of CMV plus the relevant HLA from cumulative public TCR beta family frequency. It was HLA-C-restricted CMV-specific TCR beta clonotypes that dominated the response ex vivo.

The input for sequencing was cultured CD8+ T cells from PBMCs, taken from culture after CMV antigen stimulation. This clonotype was obtained from a human donor in good health (CMV status not recorded). Some clones in this sample may be carry-over from other donors' samples. This chain joins TRBV7-9 and TRBJ2-3; a possible D gene is TRBD2 (6 bases). CDR3: CASSPPGADTQYF. The DNA of the CDR3 is TGTGCCAGCAGCCCCCCGGGGGCAGATACGCAGTATTTT.